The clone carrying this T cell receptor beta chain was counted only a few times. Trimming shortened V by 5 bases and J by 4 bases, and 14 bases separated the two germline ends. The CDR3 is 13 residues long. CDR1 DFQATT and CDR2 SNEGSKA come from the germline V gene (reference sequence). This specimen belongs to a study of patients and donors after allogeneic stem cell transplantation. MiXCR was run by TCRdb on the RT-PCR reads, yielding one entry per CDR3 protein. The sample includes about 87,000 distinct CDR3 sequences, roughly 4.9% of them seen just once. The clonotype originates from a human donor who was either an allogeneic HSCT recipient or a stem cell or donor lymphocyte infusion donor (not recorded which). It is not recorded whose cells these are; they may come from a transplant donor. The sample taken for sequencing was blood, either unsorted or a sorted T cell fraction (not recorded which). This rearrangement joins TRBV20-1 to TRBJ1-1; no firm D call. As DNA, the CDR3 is TGCAGTGCTGCGGGAACGCAGACCACTGAAGCTTTCTTT. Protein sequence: CSAAGTQTTEAFF.